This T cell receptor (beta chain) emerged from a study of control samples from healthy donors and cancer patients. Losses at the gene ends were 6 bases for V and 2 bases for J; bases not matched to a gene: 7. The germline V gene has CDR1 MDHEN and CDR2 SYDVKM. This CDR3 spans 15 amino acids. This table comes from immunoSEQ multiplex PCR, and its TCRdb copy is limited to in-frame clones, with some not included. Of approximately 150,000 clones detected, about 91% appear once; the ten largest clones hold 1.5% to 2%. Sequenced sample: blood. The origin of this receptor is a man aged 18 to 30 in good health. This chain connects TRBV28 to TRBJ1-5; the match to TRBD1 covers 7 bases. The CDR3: CASSPRTGGNQPQHF. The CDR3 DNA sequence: TGTGCCAGCAGCCCTCGTACAGGGGGCAATCAGCCCCAGCATTTT.